This paragraph covers one T cell receptor (beta chain) sequence. V lost 2 bases, J lost 8 bases, and 16 bases lay in between. The CDR3 is 15 residues long. Germline CDR1 is LNHDA and CDR2 is SQIVND (reference sequence). In the authors' methods: Nucleated cell number was recorded as an estimate derived from reference gene primer amplification. Here immunoSEQ multiplex PCR was the method, and the copy in TCRdb shows in-frame clones only, minus some. Clone size and the V and J calls come from that table; the DNA yielded D and trimming. The sample includes approximately 250,000 clones, 84% of them seen just once. The source of the sample is a study of blood T cell repertoires in COVID-19. Across the study: The samples span acute and convalescent COVID-19 from the United States, Italy and Spain. In each case, the material was cDNA or gDNA derived from T cells, B-cell-depleted T cells, or PBMCs.

This sequence originates from a middle-aged woman who had recovered from COVID-19. Sequencing was carried out using peripheral blood. The chain carries TRBV19 and TRBJ2-1, with no clear D. The CDR3 is CASSIQLTIEYEQFF. The DNA for the CDR3 is TGTGCCAGTAGTATACAACTAACTATTGAGTATGAGCAGTTCTTC.